This T cell receptor beta chain was captured by sequencing in a study of shared clonotypes between healthy human individuals. Whole-study findings and limits: Memory subsets generally showed lower estimated richness than naive subsets. Clonotype sharing across donors was expected to vary with sequencing depth.

Germline V CDR1 and CDR2: SGDLS, YYNGEE. This CDR3 comprises 14 residues. V was shortened by 4 bases and J by 0 bases, with 9 bases between the two germline ends. Sorted-subset replicate PCRs used 150 to 200 ng DNA, 25,000 to 30,000 T cell genomes. The repertoire was sequenced with immunoSEQ multiplex PCR; TCRdb's copy has only in-frame clones and lacks some. The sample has about 980,000 clones, over 75% seen once. As concerns this clone: What it binds is unknown.

The sequenced sample consisted of memory CD4+ T cells sorted from blood. Regarding subset: CD45RA-negative fraction. This sequence joins TRBV9 and TRBJ2-3; D assignment may be TRBD1 or TRBD2 (5 bases each). The sequence derives from a man younger than 30 in good health. The CDR3 nucleotides read TGTGCCAGCAGCCCGGGACGGAGCACAGATACGCAGTATTTT. Its protein product is CASSPGRSTDTQYF.